The clone carrying this T cell receptor (beta chain) was detected many times. Its antigen is unidentified. Combining iRepertoire HTBI primers with Arm-PCR of CDR3 regions, the authors built TCR beta libraries. TCRdb itself ran the multiplex PCR reads through MiXCR, one entry per CDR3 protein. The repertoire holds roughly 560,000 distinct CDR3 sequences, with about 12% as singletons. These data are taken from a study of regulatory T cells in long-lasting Graves disease. About the study: Duration of antithyroid drug therapy among newly diagnosed Graves' patients was under 3 months. Findings and caveats of the study: Small sample size may have lowered accuracy.

Time point indicated: newly diagnosed GD, antithyroid drugs for less than 3 months. PBMC-extracted RNA yielded the TCR library. Trimming shortened V by 1 base and J by 7 bases, and 13 bases separated the two germline ends. This CDR3 region has 15 residues. Per germline, CDR1 SGHVS and CDR2 FQNEAQ. The sample was also reused in another study, on T cells in Graves' hyperthyroidism and ophthalmopathy. That source adds: An absence of ophthalmopathy progression within 18 months meant stable Graves' hyperthyroidism. Diagnosing involved the use of clinical symptoms, serum thyroxine and TRAb, thyroid ultrasound and orbital computed tomography.

The chain couples TRBV7-8 to TRBJ2-2; D not resolved. The TCR sequence derives from a woman between 25 and 40 years old with Graves disease. Sequenced material: peripheral blood mononuclear cells (PBMCs), taken at new diagnosis, from a patient treated with antithyroid drugs. CDR3 residues: CASSLDEKRSGELFF. CDR3 nucleotide sequence: TGTGCCAGCAGCTTAGACGAGAAAAGAAGCGGGGAGCTGTTTTTT.